This T cell receptor beta chain is from a study of T-cell memory formation after mild COVID-19. Trimming removed 3 bases from V and 3 bases from J, with 29 bases in between. The CDR3 sequence is 20 residues long. The germline V gene encodes CDR1 SEHNR and CDR2 FQNEAQ (reference sequence). TCRdb re-analysed the 5' RACE reads in MiXCR, keeping a single row per CDR3 protein. Of over 450,000 distinct CDR3 sequences in the sample, about a fifth are singletons; the top ten hold around 13%. Sequenced sample: PBMCs or a T cell subset sorted from them (not recorded which). The TCR originated in an adult woman who had mild COVID-19 (a few samples of this study predate the infection). Cell type and time point are not known. The chain combines TRBV7-9 with TRBJ2-5, with a weak D call TRBD2 (7 bases). The CDR3 sequence: CASSFPRSAWGGGFEETQYF. CDR3 nucleotide sequence: TGTGCCAGCAGCTTTCCCCGGAGTGCCTGGGGGGGCGGTTTCGAAGAGACCCAGTACTTC.